One TCR beta chain is described in this entry. The table lists this clonotype with a few counts. Its cognate antigen has yet to be identified. The input lacks base qualities; no much larger clone sits a single base away. PBMCs were isolated by Ficoll-Paque density gradient centrifugation. The record originates from a study of T-cell memory formation after mild COVID-19 (dated by TCRdb to about 2021). Broadly, across the study: TCR sequence clusters from the two donors were largely donor specific. Longitudinal TCRalpha and TCRbeta repertoire sequencing tracked T-cell clones expanding and contracting after mild COVID-19 in two donors. The cohort was made up of two young adult volunteers, one female and one male, who were previously healthy.

Data came from an Illumina NovaSeq 6000. TCRalpha and TCRbeta cDNA libraries were constructed by 5'RACE with constant-segment primers, with sample barcodes and unique molecular identifiers being introduced. Trizol reagent was used to extract RNA from every sample. Library amplification was performed in two PCR steps, and a second sample barcode and Illumina TruSeq adapters were introduced in the second step. Sequencing of libraries was performed on an Illumina NovaSeq with 2 x 150 bp paired-end reads. Per the source publication's procedure: With migec v1.2.7, reads were demultiplexed and then collapsed into UMI-guided consensus sequences. Using mixcr v2.1.11, UMI consensuses were aligned to TRA and TRB V and J templates and then assembled into clonotypes. Clonotypes were classified as expanded or contracted when called significant by both edgeR and NoisET, with noise models trained on biological replicates. For edgeR calls, the thresholds were a false discovery rate-adjusted p below 0.01 and a log2 fold-change of 1. As an exploratory analysis of dynamics, PCA with hierarchical clustering was applied to max-normalized trajectories of the 1000 most abundant clonotypes. Separately sequenced CD4+ and CD8+ repertoires were used to assign a CD4 or CD8 phenotype to each responding clone. Using fastp at Q25 and MiXCR, TCRdb reprocessed the public reads and kept productive beta chains. CDR3 protein duplicates are merged, each entry listing the most common genes and DNA. These V and J calls originate from TCRdb's pipeline instead of the authors' own analysis. The sample yields approximately 350,000 distinct CDR3 sequences; 13% were counted once. The top ten clones comprise roughly a fifth of the sample.

Trimmed from V: 4 bases; trimmed from J: 5 bases; junction bases lacking a gene match: 6. According to the germline V gene, CDR1 reads SGHTA and CDR2 reads FQGTGA. From the cysteine up to the phenylalanine, the CDR3 has a length of 14 residues. Only CDR3 DNA is held: 42 bases, read in frame from base 1. What the authors observed across the whole study: SARS-CoV-2 specificity was not confirmed for the second-wave clones peaking on day 37. Contracting CD4+ clones turned up mainly in the CM and EM memory subsets, whereas EMRA was where CD8+ clones were enriched. The study covered only a couple of mild cases, and larger cohorts including severe cases with pre-infection samples were considered necessary. Some responding clones were detected in pre-infection memory, which suggested that pre-existing cross-reactive memory T cells had joined the SARS-CoV-2 response. From day 15 to 85, contracting clones showed balanced CD4/CD8 phenotypes, whereas a second wave of clones that expanded from day 15 to 37 leaned towards CD4+.

The sequenced sample consisted of PBMCs or a T cell subset sorted from them (not recorded which). The source is a man aged 18 to 29 who had mild COVID-19 (a few samples of this study predate the infection). The sample titles of this study are shuffled in the database, so cell type and time point are left out; the donor was told from shared clones. The chain was built from TRBV7-3 and TRBJ2-7; the central 9 bases match TRBD2. The CDR3 reads as follows: CASSSLAGEDEQYF. The DNA reads TGTGCCAGCAGCTCGTTAGCGGGGGAGGACGAGCAGTACTTC.